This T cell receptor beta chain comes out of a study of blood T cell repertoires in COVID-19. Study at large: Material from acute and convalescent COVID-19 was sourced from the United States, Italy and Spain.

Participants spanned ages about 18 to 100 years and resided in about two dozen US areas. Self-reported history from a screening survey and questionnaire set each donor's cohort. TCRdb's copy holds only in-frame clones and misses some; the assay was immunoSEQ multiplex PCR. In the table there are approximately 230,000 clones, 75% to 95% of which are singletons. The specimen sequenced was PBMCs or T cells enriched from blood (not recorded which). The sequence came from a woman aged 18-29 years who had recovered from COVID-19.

The CDR3 DNA reads TGTGCCAGCAGTACCGGACAGGGGACCTATGGCTACACCTTC. Its translation: CASSTGQGTYGYTF. The rearrangement joins TRBV27 to TRBJ1-2, with 9 bases identical to TRBD1. Looked up from germline, CDR1 is MNHEY and CDR2 is SMNVEV (reference sequence). The CDR3 loop spans 14 amino acids. V lost 5 bases to trimming and J lost 4 bases; unmatched junction nucleotides: 5.